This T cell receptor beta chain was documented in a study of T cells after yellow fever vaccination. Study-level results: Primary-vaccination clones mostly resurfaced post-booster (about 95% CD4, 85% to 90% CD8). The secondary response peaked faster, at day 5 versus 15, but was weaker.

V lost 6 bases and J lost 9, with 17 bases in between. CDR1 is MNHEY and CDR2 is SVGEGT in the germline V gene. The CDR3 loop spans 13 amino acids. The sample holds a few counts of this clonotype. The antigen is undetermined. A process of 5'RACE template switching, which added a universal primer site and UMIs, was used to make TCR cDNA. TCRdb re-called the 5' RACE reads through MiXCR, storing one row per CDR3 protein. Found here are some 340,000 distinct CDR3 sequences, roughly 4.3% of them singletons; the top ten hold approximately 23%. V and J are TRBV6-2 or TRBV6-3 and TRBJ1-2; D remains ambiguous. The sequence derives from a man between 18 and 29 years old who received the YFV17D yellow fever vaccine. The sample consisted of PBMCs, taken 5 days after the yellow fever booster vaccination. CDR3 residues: CASSPVGWDRYTF. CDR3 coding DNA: TGTGCCAGCAGCCCGGTGGGGTGGGATCGCTACACCTTC.